Listed below are T cell receptor beta chains from one sample, sequenced in a study of T cell repertoires in cytomegalovirus infection. TCRdb independently ran MiXCR on the reads; one entry per CDR3 protein. Among around 120,000 distinct CDR3 sequences listed, roughly 9% were seen once. The sequenced sample was PBMCs. These receptors all stem from a human donor in good health (CMV status not recorded). Some clones in this sample may be carry-over from other donors' samples. CDR3s include the opening cysteine and the closing phenylalanine or tryptophan.

V gene,CDR3 length,J gene,CDR3 protein
TRBV6-2/TRBV6-3,13,TRBJ2-2,CASSRDHTGELFF
TRBV2,14,TRBJ1-1,CASSEGGRGTEAFF
TRBV19,13,TRBJ2-5,CASNGADQETQYF
TRBV7-9,12,TRBJ1-6,CASSLGYSPLHF
TRBV2,14,TRBJ2-1,CASSGTRGRSEQFF
TRBV6-6,14,TRBJ1-1,CASTYTGGNTEAFF
TRBV28,15,TRBJ1-4,CASLETSRSGEKLFF
TRBV20-1,13,TRBJ1-1,CSARDRKNTEAFF
TRBV10-3,13,TRBJ1-1,CAISDGPYTEAFF
TRBV28,10,TRBJ1-5,CASDIQPQHF
TRBV19,14,TRBJ2-2,CATKRGADTGELFF
TRBV20-1,13,TRBJ1-1,CSASAPVNTEAFF
TRBV28,14,TRBJ1-5,CASSLRSINQPQHF
TRBV29-1,14,TRBJ1-5,CSVAVVGSNQPQHF
TRBV20-1,16,TRBJ2-1,CSAIKTGQGLSNEQFF
TRBV6-6,12,TRBJ2-7,CASSYPFYEQYF
TRBV5-6,15,TRBJ2-1,CASSLPTNSYNEQFF
TRBV28,16,TRBJ2-3,CASTPVNSLGLDTQYF
TRBV7-2,15,TRBJ1-5,CASSLASRAGQPQHF
TRBV2,17,TRBJ2-7,CASSEGFETFDSYEQYF
TRBV7-2,14,TRBJ2-5,CASSSGQPTETQYF
TRBV5-4,15,TRBJ1-1,CASSLSGPSNTEAFF
TRBV28,14,TRBJ1-5,CASSSGTGWQPQHF
TRBV27,14,TRBJ1-5,CASSRNGYNQPQHF
TRBV4-3,17,TRBJ2-1,CASSQAMIAGLYNEQFF
TRBV20-1,15,TRBJ1-1,CSAREGSQLNTEAFF
TRBV12-3/TRBV12-4,14,TRBJ1-1,CASSLKGGNSEAFF
TRBV5-6,14,TRBJ1-5,CASSLRSANQPQHF
TRBV28,15,TRBJ2-5,CASRPTWTASGTQYF
TRBV28,15,TRBJ2-7,CASNPTSGGVDEQYF
TRBV20-1,12,TRBJ2-3,CSARDFAWTQYF
TRBV2,15,TRBJ1-4,CASRADSPTNEKLFF
TRBV20-1,15,TRBJ1-6,CSAETGDTLSMALHF
TRBV29-1,15,TRBJ2-3,CSVGSPGGGTDTQYF
TRBV29-1,14,TRBJ2-1,CSVVGALGYNEQFF
TRBV6-5,11,TRBJ2-5,CASSSLWAQYF
TRBV19,19,TRBJ2-1,CASRQYPGTSGSLGNEQFF
TRBV5-1,19,TRBJ2-3,CASRRREGLAGNPTDTQYF
TRBV20-1,13,TRBJ1-1,CSAGGGAGTEAFF
TRBV29-1,12,TRBJ1-2,CSVEKDRSGYTF
TRBV12-3/TRBV12-4,15,TRBJ1-1,CASRLDRGGVTEAFF
TRBV20-1,11,TRBJ1-2,CSAQAGYGYTF
TRBV28,15,TRBJ2-7,CASSFAGQGSLEQYF
TRBV7-2,11,TRBJ1-1,CASQGRTEAFF
TRBV9,14,TRBJ1-6,CASSVGARNSPLHF
TRBV7-2,15,TRBJ2-3,CASSYQGGSTDTQYF
TRBV12-3/TRBV12-4,15,TRBJ2-5,CASSLPSGGQETQYF
TRBV19,16,TRBJ1-5,CASSVTGKIPNQPQHF
TRBV7-2,14,TRBJ1-5,CASSQGQTSQPQHF
TRBV29-1,14,TRBJ1-1,CSVGLTGGRTEAFF
TRBV6-1,17,TRBJ1-2,CASSESGTRGEIYGYTF
TRBV11-2,14,TRBJ2-4,CASSPGQSGGIQYF